This TCR beta chain was identified during a study of blood T cell repertoires in COVID-19. Study overall: Italy, Spain and the United States were the sources of the convalescent and acute COVID-19 samples. In each case, the material was cDNA or gDNA derived from T cells, B-cell-depleted T cells, or PBMCs.

Original processing methods: Estimates of nucleated cell counts were drawn from the amplification of reference gene primers. Sequenced by immunoSEQ multiplex PCR; TCRdb stores in-frame clones only, minus some. That table furnishes V, J and clone size, whereas the DNA furnished D and trimming. The data hold some 150,000 clones, with 80% to 90% observed a single time. Those enrolled in Seattle joined during active infection and were followed longitudinally afterward. This CDR3 region has 15 residues. The germline V gene has CDR1 MDHEN and CDR2 SYDVKM. V lost 3 bases to trimming and J lost 6 bases; unmatched junction nucleotides: 6.

The sequencing sample was made of peripheral blood. The receptor was isolated from a woman in her sixties with COVID-19, enrolled during active disease. The chain joins TRBV28 to TRBJ2-1; 9 positions agree with TRBD1. The CDR3 region has the DNA TGTGCCAGCAGTTTCGGGGACAGGGTCGGCAATGAGCAGTTCTTC. It is translated as CASSFGDRVGNEQFF.